The 7 T cell receptor beta chains listed next were all sequenced from one sample in a study of T cell repertoires in cytomegalovirus infection. No antigen is known for these receptors. TCRdb processed the reads anew with MiXCR; each CDR3 protein has one entry. Among approximately 990,000 distinct CDR3 sequences listed, approximately 31% were seen once. The sequences come from cultured CD8+ T cells from PBMCs, collected from culture after CMV antigen stimulation. These receptors were taken from a human donor in good health (CMV status not recorded). Some clones in this sample may be carry-over from other donors' samples.

This clonotype was seen more than once but under ten times. The chain employs TRBV6-1 and TRBJ2-3; D ambiguous. V was cut by 1 base and J by 1 base, with 6 bases left in between. Germline values: CDR1 MNHNS, CDR2 SASEGT. The CDR3 is 14 residues long. The CDR3 region is CASSEGWGTDTQYF. The CDR3 bases are TGTGCCAGCAGTGAAGGGTGGGGCACAGATACGCAGTATTTT.

The chain joins TRBV12-5 to TRBJ2-1; a weak D match, TRBD1 (6 bases). Per germline, CDR1 LGHNT and CDR2 FRNRAP. This CDR3 contains 14 residues. V lost 8 bases and J 7 bases, leaving 18 bases between the germline ends. CDR3 in DNA: TGTGCTAGTACCTCGGGACAAACCGGGAATGAGCAGTTCTTC. Protein product: CASTSGQTGNEQFF.

The chain joins TRBV6-1 to TRBJ1-4, with 8 bases lining up with TRBD1. The CDR3 has 14 amino acids. Germline lookup yields CDR1 MNHNS and CDR2 SASEGT. V shed 4 bases and J 6 bases; nucleotides not matched to a gene: 4. This CDR3 reads CASSAEQGDEKLFF. In DNA, the CDR3 is TGTGCCAGCAGTGCGGAACAGGGGGATGAAAAACTGTTTTTT.

This clonotype was observed a few times. V usage is TRBV12-3 or TRBV12-4 and J usage is TRBJ2-5, with D perhaps TRBD2 (5 bases). V dropped 3 bases and J dropped 3 bases, with 5 bases sitting between them. The CDR3 totals 12 residues. The CDR3 loop reads CASSLREETQYF. The CDR3 DNA follows: TGTGCCAGCAGTTTGAGGGAAGAGACCCAGTACTTC.

As regards this clonotype: Since a much larger clone is just one base distant, this may be a read error. This sequence joins TRBV5-3 and TRBJ2-5, with D maybe TRBD1 (5 bases). TRBV5-3 is assigned to the ORF class and has an uncertain function. The CDR3 runs 14 residues. The CDR3 spells CASSFMGHGETQYF. CDR3 nucleotide sequence: TGTGCCAGCAGCTTCATGGGGCACGGGGAGACCCAGTACTTC.

The chain links TRBV15 to TRBJ1-1; maybe TRBD1 (5 bases). The CDR3 is 12 amino acids. Deletions cut 9 bases from V and 4 bases from J, with 12 bases between. CDR1 and CDR2 from the germline V gene are LNHNV and YYDKDF (reference sequence). CDR3 nucleotides: TGTGCCACTTTGGGACCGGGCACTGAAGCTTTCTTT. Its translation is CATLGPGTEAFF.

This clonotype was seen repeatedly, ten times or more. The V and J genes are TRBV12-3 or TRBV12-4 and TRBJ1-2; no clear D gene. Between the trimmed V and J ends, which lost 1 base and 7 bases, there was a span of 16 bases. CDR3 length: 15 amino acids. The CDR3 DNA sequence: TGTGCCAGCAGTTTAGACCCGGCGTCTGGCGTTGGCTACACCTTC. Its protein product is CASSLDPASGVGYTF.